This T cell receptor (beta chain) was documented in a study of identical twins. Study observations and caveats: Conclusions rested on cross-sectional statistics rather than following the same donors.

A universal primer site was incorporated via template switching, and the cDNA contained unique molecular identifiers. MiXCR, applied by TCRdb to the 5' RACE reads, yields one record per CDR3 protein. Among about 210,000 distinct CDR3 sequences listed, less than 10% were seen once. Concerning this clonotype itself: Its antigen is unknown.

V dropped 6 bases and J dropped 4 bases, with 15 bases sitting between them. The CDR3 extends over 14 amino acids. CDR1 and CDR2 (germline): MNHNS, SASEGT. The rearrangement uses TRBV6-1 and TRBJ1-1; D unclear. This receptor was taken from a woman between 18 and 30 years old in good health. The sequencing input was memory (CD45RO+) T cells sorted from blood. CDR3 nucleotides: TGTGCCAGCAGGACCACCGGCCGTATCACTGAAGCTTTCTTT. It codes for CASRTTGRITEAFF.